These T cell receptor beta chains were read from a single sample in a study of blood T cell repertoires in COVID-19. Method: immunoSEQ multiplex PCR; TCRdb's copy keeps in-frame clones and lacks some. The repertoire includes 110,000 or so clones, about 87% of them detected once, and 4% to 5.5% sits in the top ten. The sequencing input was peripheral blood. The receptors stem from a woman aged 50 to 65 with acute or convalescent COVID-19. CDR3s include the opening cysteine and the closing phenylalanine or tryptophan. The D gene is left open where the match is weak. Clone size is stated in some rows and not others, as once, few, many or a class when expanded.

d_call j_call v_call clone_size cdr3_aa cdr3_nt
- TRBJ2-2 TRBV12-3/TRBV12-4 - CASRAGPNGELFF TGTGCCAGCAGGGCGGGCCCTAACGGGGAGCTGTTTTTT
- TRBJ2-2 TRBV18 - CASSPSAGGELFF TGTGCCAGCTCACCCTCGGCGGGAGGGGAGCTGTTTTTT
TRBD2 TRBJ2-2 TRBV3-1/TRBV3-2 - CASSRDYTNTGELFF TGTGCCAGCAGCCGGGACTACACGAACACCGGGGAGCTGTTTTTT
- TRBJ1-1 TRBV6-5 - CASSTTGVNTEAFF TGTGCCAGCAGTACCACGGGAGTGAACACTGAAGCTTTCTTT
TRBD1 TRBJ2-1 TRBV24-1 - CATSDSWTGQNEQFF TGTGCCACCAGTGATTCCTGGACAGGGCAAAATGAGCAGTTCTTC
- TRBJ2-4 TRBV15 - CATSSSQGSIQYF TGTGCCACCAGCAGTTCCCAGGGGAGCATTCAGTACTTC
TRBD1 TRBJ2-1 TRBV11-1 - CASSLTGTETYNEQFF TGTGCCAGCAGCCTCACCGGGACAGAAACCTACAATGAGCAGTTCTTC
TRBD1 TRBJ1-1 TRBV7-9 medium-sized CASSLGGGISQEAFF TGTGCCAGCAGCTTAGGAGGGGGCATATCACAGGAAGCTTTCTTT
TRBD2 TRBJ2-5 TRBV27 - CASSGPSGRRAQYF TGTGCCAGCAGTGGCCCTAGCGGGAGGAGGGCCCAGTACTTC
TRBD1 TRBJ2-7 TRBV10-2 few CASRGTVLSRGYEQYF TGCGCCAGCAGGGGGACAGTACTCTCTAGGGGGTACGAGCAGTACTTC